The clone carrying this T cell receptor (beta chain) was detected only a few times. The target antigen is unknown. The source of the sample is a study of T-cell reconstitution after alpha-beta-depleted transplantation in children. Study-wide findings and caveats: The study reportedly traced alpha-beta T cells about two months after transplant to several hundred expanded graft clones. The study traced high day-60 TCRbeta diversity in some patients to surviving recipient T cells and thymic progenitors.

A TCRbeta library incorporating unique molecular identifiers was prepared. From the PCR reads, TCRdb called clonotypes with MiXCR, one entry per CDR3 protein. The sample shows some 830,000 distinct CDR3 sequences, about 16% of them seen only once. This receptor was taken from a male patient aged 10 to 17 who had a stem cell transplant for acute lymphoblastic leukemia, so the T cells may come from the graft donor. The starting material was PBMCs, mostly from graft donor cells, obtained 360 days after TCRalphabeta/CD19-depleted stem cell transplant.

This CDR3 is CASSLAVNEKLFF. CDR3 nucleotide sequence: TGTGCCAGCAGTTTGGCCGTTAATGAAAAACTGTTTTTT. V is TRBV27 and J is TRBJ1-4; D unresolved. The V end was cut by 3 bases, the J end by 4 bases, with 6 bases between. This CDR3 region has 13 residues. Germline V gene sequence: CDR1 MNHEY, CDR2 SMNVEV (reference sequence).